These 14 T cell receptor beta chains came from one sample sequenced in a study of precursors of human CD4 cytotoxic T cells. TCRdb called the reads again in MiXCR, with one record for every CDR3 protein. The sample yields about 430 distinct CDR3 sequences, around 21% seen once. Sorted CD4+ central memory, effector memory, IL-7R-high TEMRA and IL-7R-negative TEMRA cells underwent bulk UMI sequencing. Material for sequencing was memory CD4+ T cells from blood (PBMCs). Receptors originate from a human donor in good health.

By proportion, this clonotype is large. The J gene is TRBJ2-1, the V gene TRBV7-9; 7 nucleotides line up with TRBD1. CDR3 size: 15 residues. Trimming took 1 base from V and 5 from J; bases not matched to a gene: 5. Germline CDR1 SEHNR, CDR2 FQNEAQ (reference sequence). CDR3 amino acids: CASSLGPGQHNEQFF. For the CDR3, the DNA is TGTGCCAGCAGCTTAGGGCCGGGACAGCACAATGAGCAGTTCTTC.

The V call is TRBV19, the J call TRBJ2-1; 8 bases line up with TRBD2. J lost 8 bases, V lost 3 bases, and 15 bases had no gene match. CDR3 length: 17 amino acids. Germline loops: CDR1 LNHDA, CDR2 SQIVND (reference sequence). The CDR3 DNA reads as TGTGCCAGTAGTATTTCCAGACCGGGACTAGTGAACCATGAGCAGTTCTTC. It codes for CASSISRPGLVNHEQFF.

This clonotype occurred once. V gene TRBV27 combines with J gene TRBJ2-6; D unclear. Germline V CDR1 and CDR2: MNHEY, SMNVEV (reference sequence). The CDR3 length is 15 residues. Trimming removed 1 base from V and 2 bases from J, with 6 bases in between. CDR3 loop: CASSLWSPGANVLTF. DNA for the CDR3: TGTGCCAGCAGTTTATGGAGTCCTGGGGCCAACGTCCTGACTTTC.

This clonotype was detected a few times. CDR3 protein: CASSSFLAAPTLTDTQYF. For the CDR3, the DNA is TGTGCCAGCAGTTCGTTTCTAGCGGCCCCAACCTTAACAGATACGCAGTATTTT. The V and J genes are TRBV12-3 or TRBV12-4 and TRBJ2-3; 7 bases are a match to TRBD2. This CDR3 region has 18 residues. The junction had 16 bases not matched to a gene; V was cut back by 4 bases and J by 3 bases.

By frequency in the sample, this clonotype is large. J is TRBJ2-5 and V is TRBV11-2; the match to TRBD1 covers 7 bases. The CDR3 contains 15 residues. V shed 0 bases, J shed 5 bases, and the junction held 6 bases outside the gene matches. CDR1 is SGHAT, CDR2 FQNNGV, per germline. CDR3 DNA sequence: TGTGCCAGCAGCTTAGAGGACAGGACTTCGGAGACCCAGTACTTC. This translates into CASSLEDRTSETQYF.

The rearrangement joins TRBV20-1 to TRBJ2-1; 10 bases agree with TRBD2. The germline CDR1 and CDR2 sequences are DFQATT and SNEGSKA (reference sequence). CDR3 size: 15 residues. V shed 1 base, J shed 9 bases, and the junction held 9 bases outside the gene matches. DNA for the CDR3: TGCAGTGCTAGAGGTCCAGCGGGAGGGCCCAGTGAGCAGTTCTTC. Its protein product is CSARGPAGGPSEQFF.

This clonotype was counted only a few times. The V gene is TRBV19, the J gene TRBJ2-3, with TRBD2 as a possible D gene (6 bases). CDR3 length: 17 residues. The V end was cut by 1 base, the J end by 4 bases, with 18 bases between. Per germline, CDR1 LNHDA and CDR2 SQIVND (reference sequence). The CDR3 here is CASSIVYGSESADTQYF. The CDR3 DNA follows: TGTGCCAGTAGTATAGTGTACGGGAGTGAGTCCGCAGATACGCAGTATTTT.

This chain uses TRBV5-1 with TRBJ2-3; TRBD1 aligns across 8 bases. V lost 4 bases, J lost 1 base, and 2 bases stayed unmatched. CDR1 and CDR2 from the germline V gene are SGHRS and YFSETQ. The CDR3 extends over 14 amino acids. For the CDR3, the DNA is TGCGCCAGCAGCGTGGACAGGGGCACAGATACGCAGTATTTT. Translation gives CASSVDRGTDTQYF. Complete variable domain (other parts from reference TRBV5-1 and TRBJ2-3): KAGVTQTPRYLIKTRGQQVTLSCSPISGHRSVSWYQQTPGQGLQFLFEYFSETQRNKGNFPGRFSGRQFSNSRSEMNVSTLELGDSALYLCASSVDRGTDTQYFGPGTRLTVL.

The chain is built from TRBV19 and TRBJ1-2, with TRBD1 matching over 8 bases. Germline trimming cut 6 bases from V and 6 bases from J; bases unmatched to any gene: 9. There are 14 residues in the CDR3. The germline V gene encodes CDR1 LNHDA and CDR2 SQIVND (reference sequence). The DNA of the CDR3 is TGTGCCAGTAGGAGGGACAGGACTTCCAATGGCTACACCTTC. Amino acids: CASRRDRTSNGYTF.

The rearrangement joins TRBV20-1 to TRBJ2-1; 10 nucleotides align to TRBD2. The germline CDR1 and CDR2 sequences are DFQATT and SNEGSKA (reference sequence). This CDR3 region has 15 residues. V lost 0 bases and J lost 9; bases outside the gene matches: 8. CDR3 bases: TGCAGTGCTAGAGATCCAGCGGGAGGGCCCAGTGAGCAGTTCTTC. This codes for CSARDPAGGPSEQFF.

This clonotype was counted a few times. CDR3 bases: TGTGCCATCAGTGACCCAGACAGGGGGCGGTATGGCTACACCTTC. It translates to CAISDPDRGRYGYTF. V gene TRBV10-3 combines with J gene TRBJ1-2; TRBD1 agrees at 10 bases. Per the germline V gene, CDR1 is ENHRY and CDR2 is SYGVKD. The CDR3 spans 15 residues. Trimming cost V 3 bases and J 5 bases; bases outside gene matches: 6.

This clonotype has more than one count but fewer than ten. The V and J genes are TRBV5-1 and TRBJ2-1, with 8 bases matching TRBD2. Looked up from germline, CDR1 is SGHRS and CDR2 is YFSETQ. J gave up 0 bases and V 4 bases, and 6 bases lay outside the gene matches. The CDR3 contains 16 residues. The CDR3 protein is CASSPGGASSYNEQFF. In DNA, the CDR3 is TGCGCCAGCAGCCCGGGGGGGGCGAGCTCCTACAATGAGCAGTTCTTC.

This clonotype was seen a single time. This may arise from a read error, as a much more abundant clone is one base away. The chain uses TRBV29-1 and TRBJ2-5; 9 bases map to TRBD1. Germline CDR1 SQVTM, CDR2 ANQGSEA. Germline trimming cut 8 bases from V and 6 bases from J; bases unmatched to any gene: 4. The CDR3 is made up of 11 amino acids. CDR3 sequence: CSLGQGKTQYF. The CDR3 region has the DNA TGCAGCCTTGGACAGGGGAAGACCCAGTACTTC.

This clonotype is hyperexpanded by share. The chain couples TRBV20-1 to TRBJ2-1, with 8 bases identical to TRBD1. The V segment lost 1 base and the J segment 8 bases; nucleotides outside the gene matches: 4. Per the germline V gene, CDR1 is DFQATT and CDR2 is SNEGSKA (reference sequence). The CDR3 has 13 amino acids. The CDR3 DNA reads as TGCAGTGCTAGAGGAACAGGGGGTCATGAGCAGTTCTTC. As protein: CSARGTGGHEQFF.